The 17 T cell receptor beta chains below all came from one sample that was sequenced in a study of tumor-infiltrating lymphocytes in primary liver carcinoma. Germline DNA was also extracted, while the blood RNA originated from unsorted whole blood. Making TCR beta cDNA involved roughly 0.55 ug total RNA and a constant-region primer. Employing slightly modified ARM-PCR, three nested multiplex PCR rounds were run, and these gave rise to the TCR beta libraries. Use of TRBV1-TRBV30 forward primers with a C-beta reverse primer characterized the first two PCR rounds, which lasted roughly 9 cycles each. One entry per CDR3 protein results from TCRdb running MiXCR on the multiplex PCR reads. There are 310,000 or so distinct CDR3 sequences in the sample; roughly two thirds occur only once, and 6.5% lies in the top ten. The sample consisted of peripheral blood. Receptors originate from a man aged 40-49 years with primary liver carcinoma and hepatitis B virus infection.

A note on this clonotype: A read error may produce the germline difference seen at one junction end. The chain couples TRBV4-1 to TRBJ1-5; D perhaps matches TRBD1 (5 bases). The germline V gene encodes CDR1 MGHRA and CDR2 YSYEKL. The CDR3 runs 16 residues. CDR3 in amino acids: CASSQEGTLRNQPQRF. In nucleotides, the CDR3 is TGCGCCAGCAGCCAAGAGGGGACCCTCAGAAATCAGCCCCAGCGTTTT.

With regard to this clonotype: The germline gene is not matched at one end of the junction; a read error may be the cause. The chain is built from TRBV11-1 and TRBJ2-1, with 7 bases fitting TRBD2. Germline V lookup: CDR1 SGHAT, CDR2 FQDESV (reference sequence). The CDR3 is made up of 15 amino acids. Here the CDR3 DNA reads TGTGCCAGTAGCTCAGGGACTAACTCCTACAATGGGCAGTTCTTC. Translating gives CASSSGTNSYNGQFF.

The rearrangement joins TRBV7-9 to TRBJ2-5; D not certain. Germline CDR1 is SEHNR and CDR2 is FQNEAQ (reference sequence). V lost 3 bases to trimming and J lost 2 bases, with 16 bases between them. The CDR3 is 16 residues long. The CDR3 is CASSLDGFGQQETQYF. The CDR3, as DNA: TGTGCCAGCAGCTTGGATGGGTTCGGGCAACAAGAGACCCAGTACTTC.

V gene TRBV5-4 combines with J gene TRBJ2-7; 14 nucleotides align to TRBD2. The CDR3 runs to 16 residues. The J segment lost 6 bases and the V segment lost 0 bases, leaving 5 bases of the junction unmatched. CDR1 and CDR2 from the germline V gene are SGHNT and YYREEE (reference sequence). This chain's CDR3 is CASSLAVGLAGVEQYF. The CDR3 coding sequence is TGTGCCAGCAGCTTGGCCGTGGGACTAGCGGGGGTCGAGCAGTACTTC.

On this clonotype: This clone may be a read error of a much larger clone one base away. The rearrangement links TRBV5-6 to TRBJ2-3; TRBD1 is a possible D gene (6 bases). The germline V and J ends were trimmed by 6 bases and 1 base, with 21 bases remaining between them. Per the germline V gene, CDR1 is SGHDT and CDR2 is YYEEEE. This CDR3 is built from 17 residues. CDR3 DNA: TGTGCCAGCACCTCGCCGGGACACCAACTACGCACAGATACGCAGTATTTT. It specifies CASTSPGHQLRTDTQYF.

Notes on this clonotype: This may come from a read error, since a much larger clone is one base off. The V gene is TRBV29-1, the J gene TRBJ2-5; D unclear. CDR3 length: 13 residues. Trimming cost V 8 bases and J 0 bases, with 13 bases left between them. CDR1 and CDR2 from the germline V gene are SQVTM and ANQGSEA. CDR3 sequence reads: CSSTWVYQETQYF. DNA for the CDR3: TGCAGCAGCACCTGGGTCTACCAAGAGACCCAGTACTTC.

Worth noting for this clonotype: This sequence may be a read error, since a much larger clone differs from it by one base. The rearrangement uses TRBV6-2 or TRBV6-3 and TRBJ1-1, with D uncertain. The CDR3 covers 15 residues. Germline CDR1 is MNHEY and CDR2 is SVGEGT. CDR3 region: CASSPNLGTNTEASF. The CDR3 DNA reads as TGTGCCAGCAGCCCCAACCTCGGAACGAACACTGAAGCTTCCTTT.

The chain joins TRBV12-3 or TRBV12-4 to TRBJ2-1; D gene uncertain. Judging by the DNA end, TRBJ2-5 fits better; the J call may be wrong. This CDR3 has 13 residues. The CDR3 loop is CASTHSGQETQYF. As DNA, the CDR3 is TGTGCCAGCACCCATTCAGGACAAGAGACCCAGTACTTC.

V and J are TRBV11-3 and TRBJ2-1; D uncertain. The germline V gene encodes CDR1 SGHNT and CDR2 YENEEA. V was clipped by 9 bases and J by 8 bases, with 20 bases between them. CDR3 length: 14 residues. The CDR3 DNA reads TGTGCCAGTAACCCCGGGCGAGGTAGTCATGAGCAGTTCTTC. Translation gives CASNPGRGSHEQFF.

The CDR3 protein is CASSFLKRESSYNEQFF. The DNA for the CDR3 is TGTGCCAGCAGTTTTTTAAAGCGGGAGAGCTCCTACAATGAGCAGTTCTTC. This chain uses TRBV28 with TRBJ2-1, with TRBD2 matching 8 bases. The V gene end was trimmed by 3 bases and the J gene end by 0 bases; junction bases not matched to a gene: 7. This CDR3 has 17 amino acids. CDR1 and CDR2 (germline): MDHEN, SYDVKM. The entire variable domain, with the rest obtained from reference TRBV28 and TRBJ2-1, is as follows: DVKVTQSSRYLVKRTGEKVFLECVQDMDHENMFWYRQDPGLGLRLIYFSYDVKMKEKGDIPEGYSVSREKKERFSLILESASTNQTSMYLCASSFLKRESSYNEQFFGPGTRLTVL.

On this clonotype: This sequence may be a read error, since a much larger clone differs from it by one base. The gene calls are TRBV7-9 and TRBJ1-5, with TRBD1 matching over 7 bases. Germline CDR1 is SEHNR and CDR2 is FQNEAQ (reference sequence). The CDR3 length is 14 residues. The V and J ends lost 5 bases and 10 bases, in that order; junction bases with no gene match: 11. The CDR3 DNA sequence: TGTGCCAGCAGCCCCGGGACAGACATCCAACCCCAGCATTTT. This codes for CASSPGTDIQPQHF.

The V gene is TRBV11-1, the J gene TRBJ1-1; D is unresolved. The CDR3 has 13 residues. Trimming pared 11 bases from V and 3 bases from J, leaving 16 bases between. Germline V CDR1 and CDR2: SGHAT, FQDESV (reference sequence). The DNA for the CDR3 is TGTGCCGGCAACTTAAGCCTGGACACTGAAGCTTTCTTT. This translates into CAGNLSLDTEAFF.

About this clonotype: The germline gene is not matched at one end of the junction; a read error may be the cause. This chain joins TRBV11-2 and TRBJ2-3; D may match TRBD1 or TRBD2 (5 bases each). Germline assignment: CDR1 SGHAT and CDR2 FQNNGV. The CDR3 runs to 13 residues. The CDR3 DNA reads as TGTACCAGCAGCTTAATAGGGACCCATACGCAGTATTTT. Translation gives CTSSLIGTHTQYF.

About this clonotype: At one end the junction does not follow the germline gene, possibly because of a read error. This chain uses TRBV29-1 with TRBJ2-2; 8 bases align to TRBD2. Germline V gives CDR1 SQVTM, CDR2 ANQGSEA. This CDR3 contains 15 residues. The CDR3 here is CSVVVEGGRPGELFF. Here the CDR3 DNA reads TGCAGCGTTGTCGTGGAGGGCGGGAGGCCCGGGGAGTTGTTTTTT.

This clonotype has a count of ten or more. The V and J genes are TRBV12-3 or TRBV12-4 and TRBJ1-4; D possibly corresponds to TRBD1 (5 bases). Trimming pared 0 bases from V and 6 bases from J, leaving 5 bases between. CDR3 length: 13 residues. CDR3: CASSLAGDEKLFF. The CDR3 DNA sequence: TGTGCCAGCAGTTTAGCGGGGGATGAAAAACTGTTTTTT.

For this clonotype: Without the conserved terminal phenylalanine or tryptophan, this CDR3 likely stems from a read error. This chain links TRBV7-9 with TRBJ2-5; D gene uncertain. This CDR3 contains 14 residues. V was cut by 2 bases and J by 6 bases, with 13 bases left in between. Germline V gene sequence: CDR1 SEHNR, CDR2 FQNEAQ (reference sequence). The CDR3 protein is CASSLPGQSQTQYS. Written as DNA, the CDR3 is TGTGCCAGCAGCTTACCCGGTCAGAGCCAGACCCAGTACTCC.

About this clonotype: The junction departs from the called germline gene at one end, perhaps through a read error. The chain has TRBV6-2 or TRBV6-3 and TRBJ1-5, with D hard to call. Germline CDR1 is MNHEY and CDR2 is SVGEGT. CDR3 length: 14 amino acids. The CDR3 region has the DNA TGTGCCAGCGGTTACTCTGACCGCAATCAGCCCCAGCATTTT. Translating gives CASGYSDRNQPQHF.